Each of the 10 T cell receptor beta chains below was sequenced from the same sample in a study of CD8 T cells in ankylosing spondylitis. TCRdb passed the 5' RACE reads through MiXCR, listing each CDR3 protein once. The sample lists 750,000 to 850,000 distinct CDR3 sequences; around 11% were seen once. These receptors' targets are unknown. Findings and limits, study-wide: Fewer than ten highly homologous variants made up a TCR beta motif that seemed to typify ankylosing spondylitis blood.

Sequencing was performed on blood, either unsorted or a sorted T cell fraction (not recorded which). The receptors come from a male donor with ankylosing spondylitis.

The chain recombines TRBV12-5 with TRBJ2-1; D is uncertain. V shed 9 bases and J shed 0 bases, with 12 bases lying between them. The CDR3 consists of 14 residues. Germline loops: CDR1 LGHNT, CDR2 FRNRAP. CDR3 protein: CASCKEISYNEQFF. The CDR3 DNA reads as TGTGCTAGCTGCAAGGAGATCTCCTACAATGAGCAGTTCTTC. Supplemented by reference TRBV12-5 and TRBJ2-1, the full variable domain reads DARVTQTPRHKVTEMGQEVTMRCQPILGHNTVFWYRQTMMQGLELLAYFRNRAPLDDSGMPKDRFSAEMPDATLATLKIQPSEPRDSAVYFCASCKEISYNEQFFGPGTRLTVL.

The chain recombines TRBV20-1 with TRBJ2-1; D is ambiguous. The CDR3 is 12 residues long. Trimming left V 0 bases short and J 11 bases short, with 11 bases between. Per the germline V gene, CDR1 is DFQATT and CDR2 is SNEGSKA (reference sequence). CDR3 region: CSARDGRLKQFF. Written as DNA, the CDR3 is TGCAGTGCTAGAGACGGCAGGCTCAAGCAGTTCTTC.

In its sample, this clonotype was seen a few times. This rearrangement joins TRBV30 to TRBJ1-3; D is ambiguous. CDR1 is GTSNPN and CDR2 is SVGIG in the germline V gene (reference sequence). V lost 0 bases and J lost 0, with 9 bases in between. This CDR3 is 15 amino acids long. Written as DNA, the CDR3 is TGTGCCTGGAGTGTAGGATGGCACTCTGGAAACACCATATATTTT. It specifies CAWSVGWHSGNTIYF.

The chain combines TRBV5-1 with TRBJ1-5, with no clear D. Germline CDR1 and CDR2: SGHRS and YFSETQ. The V gene lost 1 base and the J gene lost 6 bases, with 8 bases spanning the gap. CDR3 length equals 13 residues. The CDR3 DNA reads TGCGCCAGCAGCTTGACCCCGGCTCAGCCCCAGCATTTT. It is translated as CASSLTPAQPQHF.

This clonotype was seen a handful of times. The rearrangement joins TRBV5-6 to TRBJ2-3; tentative D call: TRBD2 (6 bases). V lost 1 base, J lost 3 bases, and 6 bases lay in between. Germline V gene data show CDR1 as SGHDT and CDR2 as YYEEEE. The CDR3 is made up of 13 amino acids. CDR3 DNA sequence: TGTGCCAGCAGCTTGCGGGAGACAGATACGCAGTATTTT. This sequence encodes CASSLRETDTQYF.

This clonotype was found many times. The chain links TRBV5-1 to TRBJ1-5; possibly TRBD1 for D (6 bases). In germline, CDR1 is SGHRS, CDR2 YFSETQ. The CDR3 has 18 residues. Between the trimmed V and J ends, which lost 4 bases and 0 bases, there was a span of 20 bases. DNA for the CDR3: TGCGCCAGCAGCCAAGATGGGGGGACACCCTATAGCAATCAGCCCCAGCATTTT. Translated: CASSQDGGTPYSNQPQHF. Using reference TRBV5-1 and TRBJ1-5 for the parts outside the CDR3, the full variable domain is KAGVTQTPRYLIKTRGQQVTLSCSPISGHRSVSWYQQTPGQGLQFLFEYFSETQRNKGNFPGRFSGRQFSNSRSEMNVSTLELGDSALYLCASSQDGGTPYSNQPQHFGDGTRLSIL.

This clonotype showed up just a few times. This chain joins TRBV20-1 and TRBJ2-1; 9 nucleotides agree with TRBD2. Germline-derived CDR1 and CDR2 are DFQATT and SNEGSKA (reference sequence). There are 14 residues in the CDR3. J was trimmed by 8 bases and V by 1 base; bases with no gene match: 6. In DNA form, the CDR3 reads TGCAGTGCTAGAGGTAGCGGGAGTCGGCATGAGCAGTTCTTC. This gives the protein CSARGSGSRHEQFF.

V and J are TRBV10-2 and TRBJ2-4; D may match TRBD1 or TRBD2 (5 bases each). Germline V gives CDR1 WSHSY, CDR2 SAAADI. The length of the CDR3 is 14 residues. Trimming removed 4 bases at V and 11 bases at J, with 18 bases between. In nucleotides, the CDR3 is TGCGCCAGCAGTGGGCGGTCGACTGGGGGACTTCAGTACTTC. This translates into CASSGRSTGGLQYF.

The chain recombines TRBV28 with TRBJ2-5; TRBD2 might be the D (5 bases). V dropped 2 bases and J dropped 7 bases, with 8 bases sitting between them. The CDR3 runs to 12 residues. Germline assignment: CDR1 MDHEN and CDR2 SYDVKM. The CDR3 region has the DNA TGTGCCAGCAGTTTACCGGGGAGGACCCAGTACTTC. Its protein is CASSLPGRTQYF.

This clonotype was counted ten times or more. Written as DNA, the CDR3 is TGCGCCAGCAGCTTACTAGCGGGCTACGAGCAGTACTTC. This sequence encodes CASSLLAGYEQYF. The chain joins TRBV5-1 to TRBJ2-7; TRBD2 aligns across 9 bases. The germline gives CDR1 SGHRS, CDR2 YFSETQ. Unmatched junction bases numbered 0, after V lost 2 bases and J lost 3 bases. The CDR3 runs to 13 residues. The complete variable domain, with remaining parts taken from reference TRBV5-1 and TRBJ2-7, reads KAGVTQTPRYLIKTRGQQVTLSCSPISGHRSVSWYQQTPGQGLQFLFEYFSETQRNKGNFPGRFSGRQFSNSRSEMNVSTLELGDSALYLCASSLLAGYEQYFGPGTRLTVT.